This T cell receptor beta chain was sequenced for a study of T-cell memory formation after mild COVID-19. As for the study in general: Largely, the TCR clusters proved donor specific.

This clonotype appeared once. The antigen is not known. TCRdb reprocessed the 5' RACE reads via MiXCR and lists one record per CDR3 protein. This repertoire shows hundreds of thousands of distinct CDR3 sequences, around 15% found once; its top ten account for about 20%. Findings and limits, study-wide: The authors left the SARS-CoV-2 specificity of second-wave clones peaking on day 37 unconfirmed. Mainly CM and EM harbored the contracting CD4+ clones; mainly EMRA harbored the CD8+ ones.

The TCR sequence derives from a young man who had mild COVID-19 (a few samples of this study predate the infection). Cell type and time point are not known. Input material: PBMCs or a T cell subset sorted from them (not recorded which).

The CDR3 spells CSVKGSSLSGYTF. CDR3 bases: TGCAGCGTTAAAGGGTCATCCCTTAGCGGCTACACCTTC. This sequence joins TRBV29-1 and TRBJ1-2; D not resolved. The V gene lost 5 bases and the J gene lost 8 bases, with 18 bases spanning the gap. Germline V gene data show CDR1 as SQVTM and CDR2 as ANQGSEA. CDR3 length: 13 residues.